These 26 T cell receptor beta chains came from one sample sequenced in a study of cytomegalovirus exposure and HLA in healthy donors. The PCR contained 60 Vbeta and 13 Jbeta primers. Clones were sequenced by immunoSEQ multiplex PCR, and TCRdb holds only the in-frame ones, with some missing. The sample table sets out more than 40,000 clones. Sequencing input: PBMCs. The receptors here all came from a male donor in good health and CMV-seronegative.

The chain links TRBV19 to TRBJ1-2, with 8 bases identical to TRBD1. The length of the CDR3 is 13 residues. Germline values: CDR1 LNHDA, CDR2 SQIVND (reference sequence). With V trimmed by 7 bases and J by 8 bases, 9 bases remained unmatched. The chain's CDR3 is CASTMDRVQGYTF. CDR3 nucleotide sequence: TGTGCCAGTACCATGGACAGGGTTCAAGGCTACACCTTC. The complete variable domain, with remaining parts taken from reference TRBV19 and TRBJ1-2, reads DGGITQSPKYLFRKEGQNVTLSCEQNLNHDAMYWYRQDPGQGLRLIYYSQIVNDFQKGDIAEGYSVSREKKESFPLTVTSAQKNPTAFYLCASTMDRVQGYTFGSGTRLTVV.

The chain has TRBV6-5 and TRBJ2-1, with TRBD2 identical over 8 bases. Germline trimming cut 5 bases from V and 4 bases from J; bases unmatched to any gene: 4. Germline CDR1 is MNHEY and CDR2 is SVGAGI. This CDR3 spans 14 amino acids. The CDR3 loop is CASSLSGGYNEQFF. The CDR3 DNA follows: TGTGCCAGCAGTCTAAGCGGGGGATACAATGAGCAGTTCTTC.

The J gene is TRBJ1-1, the V gene TRBV5-4; TRBD1 might be the D (5 bases). V lost 2 bases, J lost 4 bases, and 9 bases lay in between. The CDR3 length is 13 residues. Germline CDR1 SGHNT, CDR2 YYREEE (reference sequence). CDR3 coding DNA: TGTGCCAGCAGCTTCCAGGGTGCCACTGAAGCTTTCTTT. It translates to CASSFQGATEAFF.

The V gene is TRBV25-1, the J gene TRBJ2-7, with D maybe TRBD1 (5 bases). This CDR3 has 12 amino acids. CDR1 and CDR2 from the germline V gene are MGHDK and SYGVNS. The V end was cut by 9 bases, the J end by 2 bases, with 11 bases between. DNA for the CDR3: TGTGCCAGTGAGGACACAACCTACGAGCAGTACTTC. It codes for CASEDTTYEQYF.

The chain has TRBV6-5 and TRBJ1-2, with TRBD1 identical over 7 bases. Germline CDR1 is MNHEY and CDR2 is SVGAGI. V shed 2 bases and J 4 bases; nucleotides not matched to a gene: 4. The CDR3 is made up of 14 amino acids. In DNA, the CDR3 is TGTGCCAGCAGTTACGGGGGACAGCTCTATGGCTACACCTTC. It yields the protein CASSYGGQLYGYTF.

The rearrangement joins TRBV5-1 to TRBJ1-1; D not certain. The CDR3 totals 17 residues. The germline V gene encodes CDR1 SGHRS and CDR2 YFSETQ. Trimming removed 0 bases at V and 0 bases at J, with 15 bases between. The CDR3 is CASSLVSARYMNTEAFF. The CDR3 DNA reads TGCGCCAGCAGCTTGGTTAGTGCCAGGTACATGAACACTGAAGCTTTCTTT.

In DNA form, the CDR3 reads TGTGCCAGCAGGGCTTCTTCAGCGGCCACAGATACGCAGTATTTT. Amino acids: CASRASSAATDTQYF. This rearrangement joins TRBV2 to TRBJ2-3, with a possible D match to TRBD2 (5 bases). This CDR3 has 15 residues. V was cut by 6 bases and J by 2 bases, with 15 bases left in between. Germline lookup yields CDR1 SNHLY and CDR2 FYNNEI.

This chain uses TRBV4-2 with TRBJ1-5; 9 bases line up with TRBD1. Germline V CDR1 and CDR2: LGHNA, YNFKEQ. CDR3 length: 16 amino acids. V shed 0 bases, J shed 3 bases, and the junction held 3 bases outside the gene matches. CDR3 sequence (DNA): TGTGCCAGCAGCCAAGAGGGGGACAGGGACAATCAGCCCCAGCATTTT. It is translated as CASSQEGDRDNQPQHF.

This sequence joins TRBV4-1 and TRBJ2-1, with 11 bases matching TRBD2. With V trimmed by 2 bases and J by 4 bases, 4 bases remained unmatched. Germline V gene lookup returns CDR1 MGHRA and CDR2 YSYEKL. The CDR3 spans 16 residues. CDR3 in amino acids: CASSQPTSGAYNEQFF. The CDR3 region has the DNA TGCGCCAGCAGCCAACCGACTAGCGGGGCGTACAATGAGCAGTTCTTC.

The chain recombines TRBV19 with TRBJ1-6; D possibly corresponds to TRBD1 (5 bases). Per germline, CDR1 LNHDA and CDR2 SQIVND (reference sequence). The CDR3 is 14 residues long. The germline V and J ends were trimmed by 7 bases and 4 bases, with 11 bases remaining between them. The DNA for the CDR3 is TGTGCCAGTAAACTGACAGATTATAATTCACCCCTCCACTTT. Residues: CASKLTDYNSPLHF.

The chain recombines TRBV13 with TRBJ2-2, with D possibly TRBD2 on 7 matching bases. V lost 8 bases, J lost 2 bases, and 18 bases lay in between. The CDR3 sequence is 16 residues long. CDR1 is PRHDT and CDR2 is FYEKMQ in the germline V gene (reference sequence). CDR3 nucleotides: TGTGCCAGCCGCGGGGGAGGGGGATCAAACACCGGGGAGCTGTTTTTT. Residues: CASRGGGGSNTGELFF.

In regard to this clone: The junction and the germline gene differ at one end; a read error may be behind it. The rearrangement uses TRBV5-1 and TRBJ1-1, with 8 nucleotides matching TRBD1. Germline V CDR1 and CDR2: SGHRS, YFSETQ. The CDR3 sequence is 12 residues long. This chain's CDR3 is CASRLDRDRAFF. The CDR3, as DNA: TGCGCCAGCAGGTTGGACAGGGACAGGGCTTTCTTT.

The chain carries TRBV30 and TRBJ1-1; weak D call: TRBD1 (5 bases). CDR3 size: 14 residues. Germline V CDR1 and CDR2: GTSNPN, SVGIG (reference sequence). This chain's CDR3 is CCFGGTEMNTEAFF. CDR3 nucleotides: TGTTGTTTCGGGGGGACGGAAATGAACACTGAAGCTTTCTTT.

The chain uses TRBV7-2 and TRBJ1-5; TRBD1 is a possible D gene (6 bases). Trimming stripped 5 bases from V and 2 bases from J, with 10 bases between. The CDR3 has 14 amino acids. The germline CDR1 and CDR2 sequences are SGHTA and FQGNSA. The CDR3 loop reads CASSVDRRNQPQHF. The CDR3 DNA follows: TGTGCCAGCAGCGTTGACAGGCGCAATCAGCCCCAGCATTTT.

The chain recombines TRBV4-2 with TRBJ2-1; a possible D gene is TRBD1 (6 bases). Looked up from germline, CDR1 is LGHNA and CDR2 is YNFKEQ. The ends were cut back, 3 bases at V and 0 bases at J, with 18 bases in the middle. The CDR3 covers 18 residues. CDR3 DNA sequence: TGTGCCAGCAGCCATGACCCCGGGACAACGAGCTCCTACAATGAGCAGTTCTTC. It codes for CASSHDPGTTSSYNEQFF.

This chain connects TRBV18 to TRBJ1-1; D is uncertain. This CDR3 comprises 14 residues. The germline gives CDR1 KGHSH, CDR2 LQKENI. V was pared by 3 bases and J by 1 base, with 9 bases between. CDR3 sequence reads: CASSPSRGNTEAFF. The CDR3 bases are TGTGCCAGCTCACCCTCGCGGGGGAACACTGAAGCTTTCTTT.

The chain combines TRBV7-2 with TRBJ1-2; the D is unclear. This CDR3 comprises 15 residues. CDR1 and CDR2 (germline): SGHTA, FQGNSA. V was shortened by 1 base and J by 9 bases, with 18 bases between the two germline ends. DNA of the CDR3: TGTGCCAGCAGCTTAGAGCGGGGTTCCTTGGTCCGCTACACCTTC. Protein sequence: CASSLERGSLVRYTF.

The genes are TRBV30 and TRBJ2-1; 15 nucleotides line up with TRBD2. This CDR3 contains 14 residues. V lost 1 base, J lost 10 bases, and 2 bases stayed unmatched. Germline CDR1 is GTSNPN and CDR2 is SVGIG (reference sequence). The CDR3 protein is CAWSAGLAGGEQFF. CDR3 nucleotide sequence: TGTGCCTGGAGTGCTGGACTAGCGGGGGGGGAGCAGTTCTTC. Looking up the rest from reference TRBV30 and TRBJ2-1 gives the full variable domain: SQTIHQWPATLVQPVGSPLSLECTVEGTSNPNLYWYRQAAGRGLQLLFYSVGIGQISSEVPQNLSASRPQDRQFILSSKKLLLSDSGFYLCAWSAGLAGGEQFFGPGTRLTVL.

The chain has TRBV7-2 and TRBJ2-5; 13 bases agree with TRBD2. CDR3 length: 16 residues. CDR1 is SGHTA, CDR2 FQGNSA, per germline. With 4 bases clipped from V and 0 bases from J, the junction kept 2 bases outside the gene matches. The CDR3 reads CASSWGLAGYQETQYF. The CDR3 region has the DNA TGTGCCAGCAGCTGGGGACTAGCGGGGTACCAAGAGACCCAGTACTTC.

V gene TRBV5-6 combines with J gene TRBJ2-7; D possibly corresponds to TRBD2 (7 bases). Germline values: CDR1 SGHDT, CDR2 YYEEEE. Trimming took 3 bases from V and 4 from J, leaving 17 bases between them. This CDR3 is 15 amino acids long. CDR3 sequence (DNA): TGTGCCAGCAGCTGGGGGGGCCAGGGAGTATACGAGCAGTACTTC. Amino acids: CASSWGGQGVYEQYF.

The chain recombines TRBV4-1 with TRBJ1-1; D gene uncertain. The CDR3 extends over 11 amino acids. V was shortened by 6 bases and J by 4 bases, with 6 bases between the two germline ends. Germline CDR1 reads MGHRA; CDR2 reads YSYEKL. The CDR3 is CASRRGTEAFF. CDR3 bases: TGCGCCAGCAGGAGAGGCACTGAAGCTTTCTTT.

This chain connects TRBV5-6 to TRBJ1-5; D perhaps matches TRBD1 (5 bases). Per germline, CDR1 SGHDT and CDR2 YYEEEE. The CDR3 is made up of 15 amino acids. V dropped 1 base and J dropped 1 base, with 9 bases sitting between them. Here the CDR3 reads CASSLSKGSNQPQHF. In DNA form, the CDR3 reads TGTGCCAGCAGCTTGAGTAAGGGGAGCAATCAGCCCCAGCATTTT.

The chain has TRBV9 and TRBJ2-1; TRBD2 aligns across 7 bases. J was trimmed by 5 bases and V by 0 bases; bases with no gene match: 5. CDR1 is SGDLS and CDR2 is YYNGEE in the germline V gene. The CDR3 extends over 15 amino acids. The CDR3 DNA reads TGTGCCAGCAGCGTAGGTCTCGCGGGGGACAATGAGCAGTTCTTC. This sequence encodes CASSVGLAGDNEQFF.

The rearrangement links TRBV27 to TRBJ2-3, with D tentatively TRBD2 (6 bases). CDR3 size: 16 residues. The V end lost 2 bases, the J end lost 1 base, and 13 bases lay between the germline ends. Germline V CDR1 and CDR2: MNHEY, SMNVEV (reference sequence). This CDR3 reads CASSLGGYFGTDTQYF. The CDR3 DNA follows: TGTGCCAGCAGTTTAGGGGGGTACTTCGGCACAGATACGCAGTATTTT.

The chain uses TRBV9 and TRBJ1-1; 8 positions match TRBD1. The V gene's germline CDR1 is SGDLS and CDR2 YYNGEE. The trim removed 1 base at V and 2 bases at J, leaving 10 bases unmatched. The CDR3 runs to 17 residues. DNA of the CDR3: TGTGCCAGCAGCGTATTGGGACAGGACCTTGGAAACACTGAAGCTTTCTTT. Encoded protein: CASSVLGQDLGNTEAFF. Looking up the rest from reference TRBV9 and TRBJ1-1 gives the full variable domain: DSGVTQTPKHLITATGQRVTLRCSPRSGDLSVYWYQQSLDQGLQFLIQYYNGEERAKGNILERFSAQQFPDLHSELNLSSLELGDSALYFCASSVLGQDLGNTEAFFGQGTRLTVV.

The chain couples TRBV29-1 to TRBJ2-7; D unclear. The CDR3 is made up of 12 amino acids. In germline, CDR1 is SQVTM, CDR2 ANQGSEA. Trimming left V 4 bases short and J 1 base short, with 8 bases between. The CDR3 sequence is CSVGGRSYEQYF. In DNA form, the CDR3 reads TGCAGCGTTGGTGGGCGATCCTACGAGCAGTACTTC.